The 4 T cell receptor beta chains reported below all come from one sample, sequenced in a study of CD8 T cells in ankylosing spondylitis. TCRdb reprocessed the 5' RACE reads with MiXCR, giving one entry per CDR3 protein. Here the sample spans around 10,000 distinct CDR3 sequences, 6% being singletons. The source material was blood, either unsorted or a sorted T cell fraction (not recorded which). Receptor source: a female donor with ankylosing spondylitis or in good health (not recorded which).

This clonotype came up many times. The chain recombines TRBV9 with TRBJ2-2; no reliable D call. Germline loops: CDR1 SGDLS, CDR2 YYNGEE. The CDR3 has 11 residues. Trimming removed 2 bases from V and 7 bases from J, with 3 bases in between. The DNA of the CDR3 is TGTGCCAGCAGCGTGGACGGGGAGCTGTTTTTT. It is translated as CASSVDGELFF.

This clonotype has at least ten counts. The genes are TRBV9 and TRBJ1-2, with D perhaps matching TRBD1 (5 bases). Germline V CDR1 and CDR2: SGDLS, YYNGEE. The CDR3 has 14 residues. Trimming shortened V by 0 bases and J by 3 bases, and 9 bases separated the two germline ends. In DNA form, the CDR3 reads TGTGCCAGCAGCGTAGGGGGCAGCCACTATGGCTACACCTTC. Amino acid sequence: CASSVGGSHYGYTF.

This clonotype was counted many times. The chain employs TRBV9 and TRBJ2-7; D not resolved. This CDR3 comprises 14 residues. Germline CDR1 SGDLS, CDR2 YYNGEE. Deletions cut 0 bases from V and 3 bases from J, with 10 bases between. The CDR3: CASSVEGTSYEQYF. CDR3 bases: TGTGCCAGCAGCGTAGAAGGCACAAGCTACGAGCAGTACTTC.

This clonotype was counted ten times or more. The CDR3 DNA reads TGTGCCAGCAGCCCCAGGGACCACTCCTACGAGCAGTACTTC. It yields the protein CASSPRDHSYEQYF. V gene TRBV9 combines with J gene TRBJ2-7; D tentatively reads TRBD1 or TRBD2 (5 bases each). Germline V gene sequence: CDR1 SGDLS, CDR2 YYNGEE. The V end was cut by 4 bases, the J end by 0 bases, with 11 bases between. The CDR3 is made up of 14 amino acids.